This T cell receptor (beta chain) was found in a study of blood T cell repertoires in COVID-19. Study in general: Italy, Spain and the United States were the sources of the convalescent and acute COVID-19 samples.

The CDR3 is 16 residues long. Germline assignment: CDR1 LGHDT and CDR2 YNNKEL (reference sequence). Between the trimmed V and J ends, which lost 1 base and 0 bases, there was a span of 12 bases. Assay: immunoSEQ multiplex PCR; the TCRdb copy retains only in-frame clones and omits some. The sample has roughly 290,000 clones, about 86% seen once. Sequences were obtained from peripheral blood. The sequence came from a woman younger than 45 who had recovered from COVID-19. V is TRBV3-1 (or the pseudogene TRBV3-2) and J is TRBJ1-1; D perhaps matches TRBD1 (5 bases). CDR3 in DNA: TGTGCCAGCAGCCAAGTTTTAGGGGCGGTGAACACTGAAGCTTTCTTT. Protein product: CASSQVLGAVNTEAFF.